The 16 T cell receptor beta chains presented below share a single source sample, sequenced in a study of CD4 T cell repertoires in COVID-19. Profiled with immunoSEQ multiplex PCR; TCRdb holds only in-frame clones, not every one. Among fewer than 2,000 clones, about a sixth were seen once, and the ten largest hold approximately 10%. Antigens for these TCRs are unknown. Sequences were derived from memory CD4+ T cells, cultured in vitro, sampled after recovery from COVID-19. These receptors were collected from a human donor who had COVID-19.

Relative to its sample, this clone is medium-sized. This CDR3 is CASSPSTVMNTGELFF. The DNA of the CDR3 is TGTGCCAGCAGTCCAAGTACGGTTATGAACACCGGGGAGCTGTTTTTT. This chain joins TRBV6-2 or TRBV6-3 and TRBJ2-2, with D uncertain. Per the germline V gene, CDR1 is MNHEY and CDR2 is SVGEGT. This CDR3 contains 16 residues. The germline V and J ends were trimmed by 5 bases and 1 base, with 14 bases remaining between them.

This clone was observed a handful of times. Written as DNA, the CDR3 is TGTGCCAGCTCACCACGGGACAGGGGGCCGTACACTGAAGCTTTCTTT. Encoded protein: CASSPRDRGPYTEAFF. The chain employs TRBV18 and TRBJ1-1; the match to TRBD1 covers 12 bases. The germline gives CDR1 KGHSH, CDR2 LQKENI. The CDR3 contains 16 residues. The V gene end was trimmed by 1 base and the J gene end by 3 bases; junction bases not matched to a gene: 3.

This chain connects TRBV7-2 to TRBJ2-7, with TRBD2 matching over 15 bases. Per germline, CDR1 SGHTA and CDR2 FQGNSA. There are 19 residues in the CDR3. J was trimmed by 2 bases and V by 1 base; bases with no gene match: 9. The CDR3 spells CASSLEPSRTSGRAYEQYF. CDR3 nucleotide sequence: TGTGCCAGCAGCTTAGAGCCTTCCAGGACTAGCGGGAGGGCCTACGAGCAGTACTTC.

The sample holds a few counts of this clone. The chain has TRBV1 and TRBJ2-1; the table's D call, TRBD2, has no DNA check behind it. TRBV1 is labeled a pseudogene. This CDR3 is built from 16 residues. The DNA of the CDR3 is TGCACCAGCAGCCAGAGTAGCCTAGCGGGATACAATGAGCAGTTCTTC. As protein: CTSSQSSLAGYNEQFF.

This clone is labeled as medium-sized. The J gene is TRBJ2-1, the V gene TRBV5-1; TRBD2 might be the D (6 bases). V was trimmed by 0 bases and J by 7 bases, leaving 11 bases between them. CDR1 SGHRS and CDR2 YFSETQ come from the germline V gene. This CDR3 has 14 amino acids. CDR3 nucleotide sequence: TGCGCCAGCAGCTTGGTAGCGGTGGGGAATGAGCAGTTCTTC. It codes for CASSLVAVGNEQFF.

In its sample, this clone was seen a few times. The gene calls are TRBV18 and TRBJ1-5; TRBD1 matches at 7 bases. V gave up 6 bases and J gave up 5 bases; unmatched junction bases: 10. The V gene's germline CDR1 is KGHSH and CDR2 LQKENI. The CDR3 is 15 amino acids. Written as DNA, the CDR3 is TGTGCCAGCTCGGGATCGCAGGGGGTGGATCAGCCCCAGCATTTT. Protein: CASSGSQGVDQPQHF.

This clone was counted between two and nine times. The genes are TRBV5-1 and TRBJ2-2; D gene uncertain. With 9 bases removed from V and 0 bases from J, the gap between germline ends came to 15 bases. CDR1 and CDR2 (germline): SGHRS, YFSETQ. The CDR3 has 15 amino acids. DNA of the CDR3: TGCGCCACCGGGCACGGCCCAGCGAACACCGGGGAGCTGTTTTTT. Its translation is CATGHGPANTGELFF.

This clone is medium-sized within its sample. V gene TRBV6-2 or TRBV6-3 combines with J gene TRBJ1-2; D possibly corresponds to TRBD1 (6 bases). This CDR3 contains 15 residues. V lost 2 bases to trimming and J lost 5 bases, with 15 bases between them. Germline lookup yields CDR1 MNHEY and CDR2 SVGEGT. DNA for the CDR3: TGTGCCAGCAGTTACCGATCCGGGACATTGTATGGCTACACCTTC. Protein sequence: CASSYRSGTLYGYTF.

This clone was seen a few times. The chain joins TRBV5-5 to TRBJ2-3; 8 bases line up with TRBD1. Germline V gene lookup returns CDR1 SGHKS and CDR2 YYEKEE (reference sequence). V lost 1 base and J lost 0; bases outside the gene matches: 4. This CDR3 contains 16 residues. The CDR3 region is CASSLRTGLSTDTQYF. The DNA for the CDR3 is TGTGCCAGCAGCTTGAGGACAGGGTTAAGCACAGATACGCAGTATTTT.

The CDR3 protein is CASSALTTGVYGYTF. DNA for the CDR3: TGTGCCAGCAGTGCTCTGACGACAGGGGTCTATGGCTACACCTTC. J is TRBJ1-2 and V is TRBV2, with TRBD1 matching 8 bases. The V gene's germline CDR1 is SNHLY and CDR2 FYNNEI. V lost 4 bases, J lost 4 bases, and 8 bases stayed unmatched. This CDR3 comprises 15 residues.

Turning to this clone: In this CDR3 the conserved last residue, phenylalanine or tryptophan, is missing, so a read error is likely. No DNA is shown, since the ends of the CDR3 on it are uncertain; the CDR3 is the one TCRdb lists. V and J are TRBV11-3 and TRBJ2-6; no DNA check was done on the table's D call, TRBD1. The CDR3 adds up to 12 amino acids, both ends counted. The V gene's germline CDR1 is SGHNT and CDR2 YENEEA. CDR3 region: CASSNHADLDKV.

By share, this clone ranks as medium-sized. This sequence joins TRBV30 and TRBJ2-3; D not certain. V shed 3 bases and J shed 0 bases, with 10 bases lying between them. From germline, CDR1 is GTSNPN and CDR2 SVGIG (reference sequence). The CDR3 extends over 14 amino acids. CDR3: CAWSVGHSTDTQYF. Written as DNA, the CDR3 is TGTGCCTGGAGCGTAGGGCATAGCACAGATACGCAGTATTTT.

This clone qualifies as medium-sized. The CDR3 here is CASSLVGGALDYGYTF. The CDR3 nucleotides read TGTGCCAGCAGCTTAGTGGGGGGCGCCTTAGACTATGGCTACACCTTC. The genes are TRBV7-8 and TRBJ1-2; perhaps TRBD1 as D (6 bases). In germline, CDR1 is SGHVS, CDR2 FQNEAQ. This CDR3 is built from 16 residues. V was trimmed by 1 base and J by 3 bases, leaving 15 bases between them.

The genes are TRBV5-1 and TRBJ2-7; a weak D match, TRBD1 (5 bases). V was shortened by 0 bases and J by 0 bases, with 7 bases between the two germline ends. This CDR3 contains 14 residues. Germline CDR1 SGHRS, CDR2 YFSETQ. CDR3 sequence reads: CASSLGGDSYEQYF. In DNA, the CDR3 is TGCGCCAGCAGCTTGGGGGGCGACTCCTACGAGCAGTACTTC.

The rearrangement uses TRBV21-1 and TRBJ1-4. TRBV21-1 is tagged as a pseudogene. The CDR3 loop spans 17 amino acids. CDR3 sequence reads: CASSSYVATRCNEKLFF. The CDR3 DNA follows: TGTGCCAGCAGTTCCTACGTAGCTACAAGGTGCAATGAAAAACTGTTTTTT.

The V gene is TRBV19, the J gene TRBJ2-7; D unresolved. The CDR3 has 15 amino acids. The germline V and J ends were trimmed by 5 bases and 2 bases, with 16 bases remaining between them. In germline, CDR1 is LNHDA, CDR2 SQIVND (reference sequence). The CDR3 DNA reads TGTGCCAGTAGTGCCTCCCCCTACCCTGCCTACGAGCAGTACTTC. As protein: CASSASPYPAYEQYF.